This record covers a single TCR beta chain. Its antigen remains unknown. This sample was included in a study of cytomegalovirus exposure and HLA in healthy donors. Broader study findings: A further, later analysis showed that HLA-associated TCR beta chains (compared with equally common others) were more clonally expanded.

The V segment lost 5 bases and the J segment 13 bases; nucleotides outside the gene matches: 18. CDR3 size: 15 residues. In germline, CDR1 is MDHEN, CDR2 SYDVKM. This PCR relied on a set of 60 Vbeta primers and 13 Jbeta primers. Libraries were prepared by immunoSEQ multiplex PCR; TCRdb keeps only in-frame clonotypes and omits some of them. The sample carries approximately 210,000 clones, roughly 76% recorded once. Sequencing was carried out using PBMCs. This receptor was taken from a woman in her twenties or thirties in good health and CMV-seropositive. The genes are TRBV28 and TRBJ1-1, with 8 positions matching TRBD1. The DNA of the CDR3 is TGTGCCAGCAGTCCCCTGGACAGGGATGCGCCGGGCGGTTTCTTT. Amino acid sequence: CASSPLDRDAPGGFF.